This T cell receptor (beta chain) was found in a study of cytomegalovirus exposure and HLA in healthy donors. Overall study: A prior analysis found about 120 million unique TCR beta sequences from 150 million to 200 million T cells.

The PCR was carried out with 60 Vbeta primers and 13 Jbeta primers. Sequencing used immunoSEQ multiplex PCR; TCRdb keeps in-frame clones, though not all of them. The table has 150,000 to 200,000 clones, roughly 72% seen once. For this clone: No antigen is known for it.

Regarding the study as a whole: In a later analysis, HLA-associated TCR beta chains were more clonally expanded than equally common others. A later look showed TCR association rates differing by HLA locus, highest for DRB1 and lowest for HLA-C.

Germline V gives CDR1 SEHNR, CDR2 FQNEAQ (reference sequence). The CDR3 totals 15 residues. V dropped 7 bases and J dropped 6; count of bases not matched to a gene: 8. This sequence was found in a man aged 35-49 years in good health and CMV-seronegative. The chain uses TRBV7-9 and TRBJ2-2; 10 positions agree with TRBD2. Input material: PBMCs. CDR3 sequence (DNA): TGTGCCAGCAAGGAGAGCGGGAGGGAGGCCGGGGAGCTGTTTTTT. This sequence encodes CASKESGREAGELFF.